A single sample gave rise to the 10 T cell receptor beta chains below, sequenced in a study of T-cell memory formation after mild COVID-19 (dated by TCRdb to the early 2020s). The library was produced with 5' RACE. TCRdb lists the instrument as Illumina NovaSeq 6000. Using fastp trimming at Q25 and MiXCR clonotype assembly, TCRdb reanalyzed the public sequencing data and kept in-frame beta chains. One record per CDR3 amino acid sequence lists the most common genes and DNA. This sample holds fewer than 350,000 distinct CDR3 sequences; 14% were observed only once. 20% to 25% of the sample belongs to the ten largest clones. Material: PBMCs or a T cell subset sorted from them (not recorded which). The receptors were gathered from a man aged 18 to 30 who had mild COVID-19 (a few samples of this study predate the infection). The sample titles of this study are shuffled in the database, so cell type and time point are left out; the donor was told from shared clones.

Only a few counts were recorded for this clonotype. The chain couples TRBV6-5 to TRBJ1-2; 8 bases match TRBD1. This CDR3 comprises 16 residues. From germline, CDR1 is MNHEY and CDR2 SVGAGI. J gave up 4 bases and V 0 bases, and 7 bases lay outside the gene matches. The CDR3 is CASSYSFTGGSYGYTF. The CDR3 nucleotides are TGTGCCAGCAGTTACTCGTTTACAGGGGGTAGCTATGGCTACACCTTC.

Ten or more counts support this clonotype. One end of the junction fails to match germline, which may point to a read error. The rearrangement uses TRBV7-2 and TRBJ1-2, with D maybe TRBD1 (6 bases). The CDR3 sequence is 15 residues long. Germline lookup yields CDR1 SGHTA and CDR2 FQGNSA. CDR3 nucleotides: TGTGCCAGCACCTTAACAGGGCCCGGAAGCTATGGCTACACCTTC. Translating gives CASTLTGPGSYGYTF.

The rearrangement uses TRBV11-2 and TRBJ1-2, with 8 bases that match TRBD1. The CDR3 extends over 16 amino acids. Germline trimming cut 3 bases from V and 8 bases from J; bases unmatched to any gene: 14. Germline CDR1 reads SGHAT; CDR2 reads FQNNGV. Here the CDR3 reads CASSFSRTTGVKGYTF. The DNA for the CDR3 is TGTGCCAGCAGCTTTTCACGGACGACAGGGGTGAAGGGCTACACCTTC.

V is TRBV7-9 and J is TRBJ2-2; D is perhaps TRBD1 (5 bases). CDR1 is SEHNR, CDR2 FQNEAQ, per germline (reference sequence). This CDR3 has 15 residues. V was trimmed by 6 bases and J by 1 base, leaving 12 bases between them. The CDR3 spells CASRPRVRNTGELFF. The CDR3 DNA reads as TGTGCCAGCAGGCCCAGGGTGCGGAACACCGGGGAGCTGTTTTTT.

The chain couples TRBV7-9 to TRBJ2-3; 7 nucleotides line up with TRBD2. CDR3 length equals 14 residues. Trimming took 4 bases from V and 9 from J; bases not matched to a gene: 10. Germline lookup yields CDR1 SEHNR and CDR2 FQNEAQ (reference sequence). The CDR3 sequence is CASSSLSSGLTQYF. The CDR3 region has the DNA TGTGCCAGCAGCTCATTGTCTAGCGGACTCACGCAGTATTTT.

This clonotype was seen a handful of times. CDR3 DNA: TGCAGTGCTCCCAAGGGGGGAATGAGCACCGGGGAGCTGTTTTTT. Protein sequence: CSAPKGGMSTGELFF. The rearrangement uses TRBV20-1 and TRBJ2-2; either TRBD1 or TRBD2 may supply D (6 bases each). V was cut by 5 bases and J by 4 bases, with 17 bases left in between. Germline loops: CDR1 DFQATT, CDR2 SNEGSKA (reference sequence). The CDR3 consists of 15 residues.

This clonotype was picked up many times. This chain connects TRBV4-3 to TRBJ2-5; 10 bases align to TRBD2. The CDR3 sequence is 16 residues long. V shed 4 bases and J 5 bases; nucleotides not matched to a gene: 10. CDR1 is LGHNA and CDR2 is YSLEER in the germline V gene. This CDR3 is CASSRSTASGGETQYF. CDR3 coding DNA: TGCGCCAGCAGCCGGTCAACGGCTAGCGGGGGTGAGACCCAGTACTTC.

This clonotype was counted only a few times. The chain carries TRBV9 and TRBJ2-1, with 7 positions matching TRBD1. Germline V gene lookup returns CDR1 SGDLS and CDR2 YYNGEE. This CDR3 is built from 15 residues. V lost 0 bases, J lost 4 bases, and 4 bases stayed unmatched. CDR3 nucleotides: TGTGCCAGCAGCGTAGCCCTGACAGGGTACAATGAGCAGTTCTTC. This codes for CASSVALTGYNEQFF.

This clonotype was found a few times. The CDR3 reads CASSSKGGGYNEQFF. The DNA for the CDR3 is TGTGCCAGCAGCTCGAAGGGGGGGGGTTACAATGAGCAGTTCTTC. The chain carries TRBV11-2 and TRBJ2-1; maybe TRBD2 (7 bases). Germline V gene data show CDR1 as SGHAT and CDR2 as FQNNGV. V dropped 4 bases and J dropped 4 bases, with 14 bases sitting between them. The CDR3 extends over 15 amino acids. The variable domain in full, completed from reference TRBV11-2 and TRBJ2-1, reads EAGVAQSPRYKIIEKRQSVAFWCNPISGHATLYWYQQILGQGPKLLIQFQNNGVVDDSQLPKDRFSAERLKGVDSTLKIQPAKLEDSAVYLCASSSKGGGYNEQFFGPGTRLTVL.

DNA for the CDR3: TGTGCCAGCAGCCCCCTGGAGACCTCCTATGGCTACACCTTC. Translation: CASSPLETSYGYTF. The chain couples TRBV4-2 to TRBJ1-2; unclear D gene. This CDR3 comprises 14 residues. Germline V CDR1 and CDR2: LGHNA, YNFKEQ. Trimming cost V 4 bases and J 4 bases, with 13 bases left between them.